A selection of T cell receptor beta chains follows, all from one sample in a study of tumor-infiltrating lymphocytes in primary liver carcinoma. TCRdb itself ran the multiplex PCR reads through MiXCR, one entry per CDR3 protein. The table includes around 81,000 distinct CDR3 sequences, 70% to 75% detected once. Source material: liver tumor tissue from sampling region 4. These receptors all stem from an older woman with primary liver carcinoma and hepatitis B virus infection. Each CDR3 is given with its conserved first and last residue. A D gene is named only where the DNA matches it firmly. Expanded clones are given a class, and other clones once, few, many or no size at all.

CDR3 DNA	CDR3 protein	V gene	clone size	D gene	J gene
TGTGCCAACACTCTCCAATACGAGCAATACTTC	CANTLQYEQYF	TRBV11-2	NA	NA	TRBJ2-7
TGCGCCAGCAGCCTCCACTCAGGACCCTACGAGCAGTACTTC	CASSLHSGPYEQYF	TRBV4-1	NA	NA	TRBJ2-7
TGTGCCAGTAGGATAGCGGGAGGGAGCAGCGAGCAGTATTTC	CASRIAGGSSEQYF	TRBV12-3/TRBV12-4	once	TRBD2	TRBJ2-7
TGTATCAGCTGTGCCGGGGGCCACAATGAGCAGTTCTTC	CISCAGGHNEQFF	TRBV11-3	NA	NA	TRBJ2-1
TGTGACAGTAGCCTCGGAGGTGGCGGAGGCTACAATGAGCAGTTCTTC	CDSSLGGGGGYNEQFF	TRBV4-2	NA	NA	TRBJ2-1
TGTACCAGCAGTTTAGCGGCAGGGTCTGAAGCTCTCTTT	CTSSLAAGSEALF	TRBV12-3/TRBV12-4	once	NA	TRBJ1-1
TGTGCCAGCAACTTGGACCAGCACTATGGCTACACCTTC	CASNLDQHYGYTF	TRBV7-9	NA	NA	TRBJ1-2
TGTGCCAGCAGACACATTAGTCACGAGCAGTACTTC	CASRHISHEQYF	TRBV11-2	once	NA	TRBJ2-7
TGCAGTGTCGGACATGGTGGGAATTCACCCCTCCACTTT	CSVGHGGNSPLHF	TRBV29-1	NA	NA	TRBJ1-6
TGTGACAGCAGACTACAGGGGGTAATGAATCAGCCCCAGCATTTT	CDSRLQGVMNQPQHF	TRBV2	NA	TRBD1	TRBJ1-5
TGTGCGAGCAGCCTCCGGACTAGCGGGGCGAAACTCGCCTCCTACGATGAGCAGTTCTTC	CASSLRTSGAKLASYDEQFF	TRBV6-1	NA	TRBD2	TRBJ2-1
TGTGCCAGCAGTGTCGGCAGAGCCTACGAGCAGTACTTC	CASSVGRAYEQYF	TRBV2	NA	NA	TRBJ2-7
TGCGCCAGCAGCCATCGGGGACAGGGTGAGGAGACCCAGTACTTC	CASSHRGQGEETQYF	TRBV4-3	NA	TRBD1	TRBJ2-5
TGTGCCAGCAGGGCGACACTAGCGGGGTACTCCTACGAGCAGTACTTC	CASRATLAGYSYEQYF	TRBV6-5	many	TRBD2	TRBJ2-7
TGTGCCAGCAGACCACCGAACTCCTACGAGCAGTACTTC	CASRPPNSYEQYF	TRBV28	NA	NA	TRBJ2-7
TGTGCCAGCATGTCTAGCGGGAGTGGGAATGAGCAGTTCTTC	CASMSSGSGNEQFF	TRBV7-3	NA	TRBD2	TRBJ2-1
TGTGCCAGCAGTGTACCCGGGCAGCAGAAACCCTACGAGCAGTACTTC	CASSVPGQQKPYEQYF	TRBV28	once	NA	TRBJ2-7
TGTACCAGCAGCCAGACGGTCGGGTTAGCAGATACGCAGTATTTT	CTSSQTVGLADTQYF	TRBV7-9	NA	NA	TRBJ2-3
TGCAGCGTTGGGCAAACCCCGGACGGAAGCCTTGCAGATACGCAGTATTTT	CSVGQTPDGSLADTQYF	TRBV29-1	medium-sized	NA	TRBJ2-3
TGTGCCAGTAGCATGACAGGGCCCGGGGCCAACGTCCTGACTTTC	CASSMTGPGANVLTF	TRBV19	NA	TRBD1	TRBJ2-6
TGCAGCGTCCATGGGGATCCCAACTCCTACGAGGAGTACTTC	CSVHGDPNSYEEYF	TRBV29-1	NA	NA	TRBJ2-7
TGTGCTAGCGGCTTAGGGGGAGCCGGCACCGGGGAGCTGTTTTTT	CASGLGGAGTGELFF	TRBV13	NA	NA	TRBJ2-2
TGCGCCGGCAGCTTAGAGCGGATGAGCTCCTACAATGAGCAGTTCTTC	CAGSLERMSSYNEQFF	TRBV11-2	NA	NA	TRBJ2-1
TGTGCCAGCAGCCTCGACGTATCAAAGGGCCAGCCTCAGCATTTT	CASSLDVSKGQPQHF	TRBV12-3/TRBV12-4	NA	NA	TRBJ1-5
TGTGCCAGTAACACCCCGGGACGCCAAGAGACCCAGTACTTC	CASNTPGRQETQYF	TRBV19	NA	NA	TRBJ2-5
TGTGCCAGTAGTATCACGACTGGAGGGGAAAATGGCTACACCTTC	CASSITTGGENGYTF	TRBV19	NA	NA	TRBJ1-2
TGCGCCAGCAGCCAAGGGACAGGGGGGGAATACGAGCAGTACTTC	CASSQGTGGEYEQYF	TRBV4-1	many	TRBD1	TRBJ2-7
TGTGCCAGCAGTCCTTCGGACAGGGAAGGCAATTCACCCCTCCACTTT	CASSPSDREGNSPLHF	TRBV6-1	many	TRBD1	TRBJ1-6
TGTGCCAGCAGTTACCCGACGGGAGTAAGTGAGCAGTTCTTT	CASSYPTGVSEQFF	TRBV6-5	NA	NA	TRBJ2-1
TGCAGCGTCGAGGGGGACAGGAACAATGAGCGGTTCTTC	CSVEGDRNNERFF	TRBV29-1	NA	TRBD1	TRBJ2-1
TGTGCCAGCAGCTTCATGCTAGAGGACACCGGGGAGCTGTTTTTT	CASSFMLEDTGELFF	TRBV5-6	many	NA	TRBJ2-2
TGTGCCCTTCGGGGTTCGAACATCGGGGAGCTTTTTTTT	CALRGSNIGELFF	TRBV6-6	NA	NA	TRBJ2-2
TGTGCCAGCAGCCGTAGACAGGGGAGCGAGCAGTACTTC	CASSRRQGSEQYF	TRBV6-6	many	TRBD1	TRBJ2-7
TGTGCCAGCAGGGCCCAGGCGAGGGGCTACCATCAGTACTTC	CASRAQARGYHQYF	TRBV2	NA	NA	TRBJ2-7
TGCAGCGTTGATTTAGCGGGAGGGCCAATAGAGCAGTACTTC	CSVDLAGGPIEQYF	TRBV29-1	once	TRBD2	TRBJ2-7
TGTACCAGCAGTTTAGAAGGTCTAACAGATAGTTATGGCTACACCTTC	CTSSLEGLTDSYGYTF	TRBV12-3/TRBV12-4	NA	NA	TRBJ1-2
TGTGCCAGCAGCTATGGAGGGGGAGATAGCAATCAGCCCCTGCATTTT	CASSYGGGDSNQPLHF	TRBV6-6	once	NA	TRBJ1-5
TGCGCCAGCAACCAAGACGAGCGGGAGGGCTCAGATGACGAGCAGTACTTC	CASNQDEREGSDDEQYF	TRBV4-1	NA	TRBD2	TRBJ2-7